Presented here are 9 T cell receptor beta chains from one specimen sequenced in a study of T-cell reconstitution after alpha-beta-depleted transplantation in children. As it was prepared, the TCRbeta library received unique molecular identifiers. TCRdb called the PCR reads again in MiXCR, with one record for every CDR3 protein. The sample lists approximately 300,000 distinct CDR3 sequences; 10% were seen once. The sample in question was PBMCs, obtained before TCRalphabeta/CD19-depleted stem cell transplant. The receptors derive from a boy under three years old with acute myeloid leukemia, due to receive a stem cell transplant.

V gene TRBV9 combines with J gene TRBJ1-3, with 7 bases identical to TRBD1. The length of the CDR3 is 16 residues. After removal of 0 bases from V and 0 bases from J, the junction contained 3 bases not matched to a gene. In germline, CDR1 is SGDLS, CDR2 YYNGEE. The CDR3 bases are TGTGCCAGCAGCGTAGCAGGGGGGTCCTCTGGAAACACCATATATTTT. Encoded protein: CASSVAGGSSGNTIYF.

In its sample, this clonotype was seen many times. The chain couples TRBV13 to TRBJ2-1; D tentatively fits TRBD1 or TRBD2 (5 bases each). With 3 bases removed from V and 8 bases from J, the gap between germline ends came to 14 bases. This CDR3 contains 14 residues. Germline CDR1 PRHDT, CDR2 FYEKMQ (reference sequence). The CDR3 sequence is CASSFGAGVYEQFF. As DNA, the CDR3 is TGTGCCAGCAGCTTTGGGGCGGGTGTGTATGAGCAGTTCTTC.

In its sample, this clonotype was seen many times. This chain connects TRBV10-3 to TRBJ1-2; 7 nucleotides match TRBD1. This CDR3 is built from 16 residues. Germline CDR1 ENHRY, CDR2 SYGVKD. V was pared by 3 bases and J by 0 bases, with 7 bases of the junction left unmatched. CDR3 sequence reads: CAISDGQENPNYGYTF. The CDR3 nucleotides read TGTGCCATCAGTGATGGACAGGAGAACCCTAACTATGGCTACACCTTC.

This clonotype was recorded a few times. The chain is built from TRBV19 and TRBJ1-5, with TRBD1 identical over 10 bases. The CDR3 runs 16 residues. J was trimmed by 7 bases and V by 1 base; bases with no gene match: 7. Germline values: CDR1 LNHDA, CDR2 SQIVND (reference sequence). CDR3 sequence (DNA): TGTGCCAGTAGTATAGTCTCCGGGACAGGGGTGCAGCCCCAGCATTTT. It translates to CASSIVSGTGVQPQHF.

This clonotype was seen ten or more times. This chain joins TRBV11-2 and TRBJ1-1; D is possibly TRBD1 (6 bases). Per the germline V gene, CDR1 is SGHAT and CDR2 is FQNNGV. CDR3 length equals 15 residues. V was cut by 1 base and J by 1 base, with 10 bases left in between. CDR3 in amino acids: CASSLVGRGNTEAFF. The CDR3, as DNA: TGTGCCAGCAGCTTAGTAGGCAGGGGGAACACTGAAGCTTTCTTT.

Many counts were recorded for this clonotype. V and J are TRBV10-3 and TRBJ2-7; D ambiguous. The germline V gene encodes CDR1 ENHRY and CDR2 SYGVKD. There are 15 residues in the CDR3. V dropped 3 bases and J dropped 0 bases, with 12 bases sitting between them. CDR3 in amino acids: CAISDRVRSSYEQYF. The CDR3 DNA is TGTGCCATCAGTGATCGAGTCAGGAGCTCCTACGAGCAGTACTTC.

V and J are TRBV28 and TRBJ2-1, with 14 bases aligning to TRBD2. The germline gives CDR1 MDHEN, CDR2 SYDVKM. The CDR3 totals 19 residues. J gave up 1 base and V 2 bases, and 7 bases lay outside the gene matches. The CDR3 spells CASSLRGLAGVISYNEQFF. Written as DNA, the CDR3 is TGTGCCAGCAGTTTAAGGGGACTAGCGGGAGTGATTTCCTACAATGAGCAGTTCTTC.

The chain's CDR3 is CASSPDGDRGTDTQYF. CDR3 in DNA: TGCGCCAGCAGCCCCGACGGGGACAGGGGCACAGATACGCAGTATTTT. The V and J genes are TRBV5-1 and TRBJ2-3, with TRBD1 matching 9 bases. Germline CDR1 SGHRS, CDR2 YFSETQ. The CDR3 loop spans 16 amino acids. V lost 4 bases and J lost 1; bases outside the gene matches: 7.

This clonotype was found many times. The rearrangement links TRBV18 to TRBJ1-5, with 11 bases fitting TRBD1. The CDR3 has 16 amino acids. Germline trimming cut 2 bases from V and 4 bases from J; bases unmatched to any gene: 4. Germline assignment: CDR1 KGHSH and CDR2 LQKENI. CDR3 nucleotide sequence: TGTGCCAGCTCACCAACCGGGACAGGGGGAAATCAGCCCCAGCATTTT. This codes for CASSPTGTGGNQPQHF.